A single sample is the source of the 7 T cell receptor beta chains below, sequenced in a study of early T cells in non-severe SARS-CoV-2 infection. From the 5' RACE reads, TCRdb called clonotypes with MiXCR, one entry per CDR3 protein. This table has more than 85,000 distinct CDR3 sequences, around 17% appearing once. Specimen: whole blood. The receptors originated from an adult who was a healthcare worker with PCR-confirmed SARS-CoV-2 infection or an uninfected control (not recorded which).

This chain links TRBV7-8 with TRBJ2-7; 7 bases fit TRBD2. The CDR3 is 15 amino acids. Per germline, CDR1 SGHVS and CDR2 FQNEAQ. V dropped 5 bases and J dropped 0; count of bases not matched to a gene: 7. CDR3 protein: CASSLRLAHSYEQYF. CDR3 coding DNA: TGTGCCAGCAGCCTGAGACTAGCCCACTCCTACGAGCAGTACTTC.

The chain joins TRBV11-2 to TRBJ2-3, with D maybe TRBD2 (5 bases). The CDR3 has 12 residues. The V gene's germline CDR1 is SGHAT and CDR2 FQNNGV. The V end lost 6 bases, the J end lost 8 bases, and 12 bases lay between the germline ends. CDR3 nucleotides: TGTGCCAGCAGAATAATCGCGGGTACGCAGTATTTT. This translates into CASRIIAGTQYF.

This clonotype was seen a few times. The gene calls are TRBV9 and TRBJ2-1; possible D gene TRBD1, 5 bases. Trimming took off 0 bases at V and 8 bases at J, with 15 bases between the two ends. This CDR3 has 15 amino acids. CDR1 is SGDLS, CDR2 YYNGEE, per germline. CDR3 residues: CASSVGGAYLHEQFF. The DNA of the CDR3 is TGTGCCAGCAGCGTAGGTGGGGCCTATTTACATGAGCAGTTCTTC.

In this sample, this clonotype turned up a few times. The chain links TRBV20-1 to TRBJ2-2; no clear D. Germline V gene sequence: CDR1 DFQATT, CDR2 SNEGSKA (reference sequence). This CDR3 is built from 12 residues. Between the trimmed V and J ends, which lost 7 bases and 5 bases, there was a span of 11 bases. The CDR3 spells CSVARFTGELFF. The CDR3 DNA reads TGCAGTGTTGCTAGATTTACCGGGGAGCTGTTTTTT.

This chain connects TRBV29-1 to TRBJ2-7, with 8 nucleotides matching TRBD1. Germline CDR1 SQVTM, CDR2 ANQGSEA. Germline trimming cut 2 bases from V and 6 bases from J; bases unmatched to any gene: 6. The CDR3 has 13 residues. CDR3 sequence reads: CSVEWTGRGEQYF. The CDR3, as DNA: TGCAGCGTTGAATGGACAGGGCGAGGCGAGCAGTACTTC.

In its sample, this clonotype was seen a few times. The J gene is TRBJ2-7, the V gene TRBV25-1; 10 bases agree with TRBD2. There are 14 residues in the CDR3. The germline gives CDR1 MGHDK, CDR2 SYGVNS. Trimming removed 8 bases from V and 2 bases from J; junction bases left unmatched: 6. CDR3 sequence (DNA): TGTGCCAGCGTCGGGACTAGCGAAACCTACGAGCAGTACTTC. The encoded protein is CASVGTSETYEQYF.

A few counts support this clonotype. The V gene is TRBV7-9, the J gene TRBJ2-6; perhaps TRBD2 as D (5 bases). This CDR3 comprises 17 residues. CDR1 is SEHNR, CDR2 FQNEAQ, per germline (reference sequence). The ends were cut back, 4 bases at V and 2 bases at J, with 15 bases in the middle. CDR3 residues: CASSSYLGVPGANVLTF. The CDR3 DNA follows: TGTGCCAGCAGCTCGTATCTCGGGGTCCCTGGGGCCAACGTCCTGACTTTC. Full variable domain (missing parts from reference TRBV7-9 and TRBJ2-6): DTGVSQNPRHKITKRGQNVTFRCDPISEHNRLYWYRQTLGQGPEFLTYFQNEAQLEKSRLLSDRFSAERPKGSFSTLEIQRTEQGDSAMYLCASSSYLGVPGANVLTFGAGSRLTVL.